Listed here are 4 T cell receptor beta chains from one sample, sequenced in a study of graft-versus-host responses after intestinal transplantation (dated by TCRdb to 2020 to 2022). Libraries were made using the immunoSEQ multiplex PCR assay. Held by TCRdb, this immuneACCESS table contains in-frame sequences only and omits some clones. Under half of the omission traces to an unresolved V gene where checked; the cause of the rest is unknown. The sample table contains tens of thousands of clones; only one count was recorded for about 89% of them. Roughly 2.5% of the sample is in the top ten clones. This material consisted of PBMCs, taken 300 to 320 days after intestinal transplant. These receptors were collected from a human patient who received an intestinal transplant, so some T cells may come from the graft donor.

This clone appeared a single time. The gene calls are TRBV11-2 and TRBJ2-3, with 8 bases matching TRBD2. Trimming took 1 base from V and 6 from J; bases not matched to a gene: 6. The CDR3 runs to 15 residues. CDR1 and CDR2 (germline): SGHAT, FQNNGV. CDR3 sequence: CASSLGSAGVDTQYF. The CDR3 nucleotides read TGTGCCAGCAGCTTAGGATCAGCGGGAGTTGATACGCAGTATTTT.

This chain uses TRBV29-1 with TRBJ2-5; 8 nucleotides line up with TRBD1. V lost 3 bases to trimming and J lost 5 bases; unmatched junction nucleotides: 5. In germline, CDR1 is SQVTM, CDR2 ANQGSEA. The CDR3 is made up of 13 amino acids. This CDR3 is CSVEAGGGETQYF. CDR3 bases: TGCAGCGTTGAGGCAGGGGGCGGGGAGACCCAGTACTTC.

V gene TRBV28 combines with J gene TRBJ2-7, with 11 bases lining up with TRBD2. CDR3 length: 12 amino acids. J was trimmed by 6 bases and V by 5 bases; bases with no gene match: 0. Germline CDR1 is MDHEN and CDR2 is SYDVKM. The DNA for the CDR3 is TGTGCCAGCAGTACTAGCGGGAGCGAGCAGTACTTC. Amino acid sequence: CASSTSGSEQYF. The whole variable domain, remainder taken from reference TRBV28 and TRBJ2-7, is DVKVTQSSRYLVKRTGEKVFLECVQDMDHENMFWYRQDPGLGLRLIYFSYDVKMKEKGDIPEGYSVSREKKERFSLILESASTNQTSMYLCASSTSGSEQYFGPGTRLTVT.

The chain joins TRBV11-2 to TRBJ1-4; D gene ambiguous. The germline CDR1 and CDR2 sequences are SGHAT and FQNNGV. Trimming cost V 1 base and J 7 bases, with 1 base left between them. The CDR3 sequence is 11 residues long. The CDR3 sequence: CASSLAEKLFF. CDR3 nucleotides: TGTGCCAGCAGCTTAGCTGAAAAACTGTTTTTT.